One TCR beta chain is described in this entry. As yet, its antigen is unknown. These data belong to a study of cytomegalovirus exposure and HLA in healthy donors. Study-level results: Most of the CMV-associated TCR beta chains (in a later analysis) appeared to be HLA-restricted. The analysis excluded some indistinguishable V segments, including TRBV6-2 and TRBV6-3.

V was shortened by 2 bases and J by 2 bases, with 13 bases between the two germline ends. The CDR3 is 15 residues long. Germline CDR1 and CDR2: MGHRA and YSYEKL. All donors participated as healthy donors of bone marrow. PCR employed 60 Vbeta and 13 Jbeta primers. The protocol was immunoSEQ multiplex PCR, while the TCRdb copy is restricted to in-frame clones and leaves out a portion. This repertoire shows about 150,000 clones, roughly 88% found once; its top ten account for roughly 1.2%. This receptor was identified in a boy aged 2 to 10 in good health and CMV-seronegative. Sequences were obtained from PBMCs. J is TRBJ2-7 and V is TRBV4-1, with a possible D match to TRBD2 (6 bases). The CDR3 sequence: CASSQFPGETYEQYV. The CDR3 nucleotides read TGCGCCAGCAGCCAATTCCCGGGGGAAACCTACGAGCAGTACGTC.